This TCR beta chain was sequenced in a study of OX40 agonist ivuxolimab in advanced cancers. Study background: Ivuxolimab, an antibody that agonizes OX40 (CD134), was administered to the patients. Whole-study findings and limits: Among the lowest peripheral clonal expansion occurred in 0.1-3.0 mg/kg partial responders. Also showing low normalized T-cell clonal expansion were some of the nonresponders.

Prior autoimmune disease or systemic immunosuppression barred patients. Of note for this clone: Its cognate antigen is unknown.

TCRdb keeps only in-frame clones here, not all; method: immunoSEQ multiplex PCR. The table shows under 20,000 clones, with about four fifths occurring only once. The starting material was CD4+ or CD8+ T cells sorted from blood, obtained in a trial of the OX40 agonist ivuxolimab. The clonotype comes from an adult with an advanced solid tumor such as melanoma, head and neck, liver or kidney cancer.

This CDR3 is CASSQDEQGSTEAFF. The DNA for the CDR3 is TGCGCCAGCAGCCAAGACGAACAGGGTAGCACTGAAGCTTTCTTT. The genes are TRBV4-3 and TRBJ1-1; TRBD1 might be the D (6 bases). This CDR3 has 15 amino acids. Germline values: CDR1 LGHNA, CDR2 YSLEER. V lost 0 bases, J lost 4 bases, and 12 bases lay in between.